This T cell receptor beta chain was captured by sequencing in a study of T cell repertoires in cytomegalovirus infection. In the study overall: Both a matching HLA type and CMV infection were indicated by public TCR beta signatures. Study-wide results and limits: Using cumulative public TCR beta family frequency, the authors identified those who carried CMV together with the relevant HLA. In two of eight donors, the top clonotype was HLA-C-restricted CMV-specific.

This CDR3 has 16 residues. Trimming pared 3 bases from V and 3 bases from J, leaving 18 bases between. CDR1 is LNHDA and CDR2 is SQIVND in the germline V gene (reference sequence). This clonotype was detected ten times or more. Its specificity is not known. In TCRdb, the reads were re-called with MiXCR into one record per CDR3 protein. The sample holds roughly 250,000 distinct CDR3 sequences, over 9% seen once. This receptor was taken from a human donor in good health (CMV status not recorded). Some clones in this sample may be carry-over from other donors' samples. The chain recombines TRBV19 with TRBJ2-7; no clear D gene. The specimen was PBMCs. The CDR3 loop is CASSIQSNGPSYEQYF. The CDR3 region has the DNA TGTGCCAGTAGTATCCAGAGTAACGGTCCGAGCTACGAGCAGTACTTC.